This TCR beta chain emerged from a study of CXCR3-negative and CXCR3-positive naive CD8 T cells. CDR1 and CDR2 (germline): MNHEY, SVGAGI. The CDR3 sequence is 14 residues long. With regard to this clonotype: Its antigen remains unidentified.

Points from the study as a whole: Greater hydrophobicity was found in TRB CDR3s of CXCR3-positive naive cells than of CXCR3-negative naive cells. Researchers reported similar TRBV-TRBJ usage in naive CXCR3-negative and CXCR3-positive cells, though memory differed.

CD45RO-CCR7+CD27+CD95- was the phenotype of naive CD8+ T cells. Libraries were UMI-labeled 5' RACE TRB cDNA. TCRdb re-called the 5' RACE reads and shows each CDR3 protein once, DNA omitted. This listing includes about 89,000 distinct CDR3 sequences. Sequenced input: naive CXCR3+ CD8+ T cells from blood. Specified subset: CD45RO-CCR7+CD27+CD95- naive CD8+ T cells expressing CXCR3 (TNR3+). The rearrangement uses TRBV6-5 and TRBJ2-1; TCRdb's D call, TRBD2, is unchecked because there is no DNA. This TCR was sampled from a human donor in good health. Some clones in this sample may be carry-over from other donors' samples. CDR3 protein: CASSFGLAGNEQFF.